Listed here is a single TCR beta chain. The study enrolled patients aged 18 to 65 with newly diagnosed hyperthyroidism of under 2 months' duration. This entry belongs to a study of T cells in Graves' hyperthyroidism and ophthalmopathy. J lost 4 bases, V lost 7 bases, and 9 bases had no gene match. Germline V gene lookup returns CDR1 SGHNT and CDR2 YENEEA. The CDR3 runs to 14 residues. It was RNA transcripts that yielded the amplified TCR beta CDR3 regions. An initial round of RT-PCR targeting the TCR CDR3 relied on the HTBI primer set. TCRdb analysed the multiplex PCR reads with MiXCR anew, one entry per CDR3 protein. The sample lists about 760,000 distinct CDR3 sequences; around 40% were seen once.

The V gene is TRBV11-3, the J gene TRBJ2-5; 7 bases are a match to TRBD1. This sequence originates from a woman between 40 and 50 years old with Graves' hyperthyroidism. The source material was blood. In DNA, the CDR3 is TGTGCCAGCACCTCCAGGACAGGAGGAGAGACCCAGTACTTC. Protein: CASTSRTGGETQYF.